The source of this TCR beta chain is a study of T cell changes during pregnancy in multiple sclerosis. The assay was immunoSEQ multiplex PCR, and TCRdb's table has in-frame clones only and misses some. The sample holds 30,000 to 40,000 clones, roughly nine tenths seen once. The clonotype comes from a female donor in good health, enrolled as a control in a pregnancy study. Sequenced material: CD4+ T cells from peripheral blood mononuclear cells, taken in the third trimester of pregnancy.

The CDR3 sequence is CSATRSTQYF. The CDR3 bases are TGCAGTGCCACACGATCGACCCAGTACTTC. The V and J genes are TRBV20-1 and TRBJ2-5; D unclear. The CDR3 consists of 10 residues. In germline, CDR1 is DFQATT, CDR2 SNEGSKA (reference sequence). Trimming removed 6 bases from V and 7 bases from J, with 9 bases in between.